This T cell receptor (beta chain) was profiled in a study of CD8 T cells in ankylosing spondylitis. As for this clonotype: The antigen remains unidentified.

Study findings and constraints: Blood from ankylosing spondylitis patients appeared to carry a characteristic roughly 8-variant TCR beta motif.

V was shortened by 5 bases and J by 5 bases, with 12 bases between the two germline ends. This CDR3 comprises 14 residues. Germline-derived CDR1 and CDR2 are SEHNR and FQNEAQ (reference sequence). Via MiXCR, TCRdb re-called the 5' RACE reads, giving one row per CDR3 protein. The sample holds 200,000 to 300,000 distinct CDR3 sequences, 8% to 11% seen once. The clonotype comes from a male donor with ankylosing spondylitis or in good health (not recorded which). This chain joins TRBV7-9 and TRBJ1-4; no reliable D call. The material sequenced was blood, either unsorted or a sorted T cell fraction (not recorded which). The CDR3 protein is CASSEDGPNEKLFF. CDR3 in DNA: TGTGCCAGCAGCGAAGACGGACCGAATGAAAAACTGTTTTTT.